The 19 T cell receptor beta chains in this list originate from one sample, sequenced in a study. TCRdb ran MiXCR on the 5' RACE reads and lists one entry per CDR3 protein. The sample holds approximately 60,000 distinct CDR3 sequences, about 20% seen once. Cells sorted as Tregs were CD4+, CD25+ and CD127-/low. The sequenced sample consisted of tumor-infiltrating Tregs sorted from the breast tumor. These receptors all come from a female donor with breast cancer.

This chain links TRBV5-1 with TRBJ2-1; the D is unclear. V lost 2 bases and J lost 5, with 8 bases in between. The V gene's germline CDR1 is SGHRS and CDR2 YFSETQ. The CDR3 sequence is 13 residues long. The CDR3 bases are TGCGCCAGCAGCTTCAGCGAGAACAATGAGCAGTTCTTC. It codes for CASSFSENNEQFF.

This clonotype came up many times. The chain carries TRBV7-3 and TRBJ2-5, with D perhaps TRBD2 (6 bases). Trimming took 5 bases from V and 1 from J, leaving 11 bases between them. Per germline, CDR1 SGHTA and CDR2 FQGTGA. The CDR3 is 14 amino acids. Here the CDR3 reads CASSQTGVQETQYF. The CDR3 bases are TGTGCCAGCAGCCAAACGGGGGTCCAAGAGACCCAGTACTTC.

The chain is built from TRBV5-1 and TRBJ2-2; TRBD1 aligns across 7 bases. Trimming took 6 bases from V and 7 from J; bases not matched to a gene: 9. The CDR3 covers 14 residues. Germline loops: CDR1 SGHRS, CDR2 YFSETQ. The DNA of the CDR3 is TGCGCCAGCACAAAGACTACAGGGGACGGGGAGCTGTTTTTT. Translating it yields CASTKTTGDGELFF.

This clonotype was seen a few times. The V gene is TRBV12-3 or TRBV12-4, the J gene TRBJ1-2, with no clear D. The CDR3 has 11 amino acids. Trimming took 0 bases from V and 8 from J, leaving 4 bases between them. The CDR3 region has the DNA TGTGCCAGCAGTTTAGCGCGGGGCTACACCTTC. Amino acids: CASSLARGYTF.

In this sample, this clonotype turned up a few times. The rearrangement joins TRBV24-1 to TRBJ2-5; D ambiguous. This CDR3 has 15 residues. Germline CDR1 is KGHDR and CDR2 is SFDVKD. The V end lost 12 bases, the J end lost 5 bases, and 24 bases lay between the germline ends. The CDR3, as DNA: TGTGCCGTTACAAGCCCTACGGACGTCCGGGAGACCCAGTACTTC. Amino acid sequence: CAVTSPTDVRETQYF.

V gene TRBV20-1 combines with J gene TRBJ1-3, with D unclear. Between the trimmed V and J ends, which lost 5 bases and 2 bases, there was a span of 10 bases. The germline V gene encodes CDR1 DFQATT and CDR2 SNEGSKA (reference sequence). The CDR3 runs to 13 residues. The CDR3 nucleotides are TGCAGTGCTCAAGAACATCCTGGAAACACCATATATTTT. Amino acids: CSAQEHPGNTIYF.

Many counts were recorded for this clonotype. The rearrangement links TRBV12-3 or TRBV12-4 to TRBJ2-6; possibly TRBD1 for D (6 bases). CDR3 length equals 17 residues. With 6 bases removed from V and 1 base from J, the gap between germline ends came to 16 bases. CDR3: CASSHGQWISGANVLTF. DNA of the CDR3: TGTGCCAGCAGCCACGGACAGTGGATATCTGGGGCCAACGTCCTGACTTTC.

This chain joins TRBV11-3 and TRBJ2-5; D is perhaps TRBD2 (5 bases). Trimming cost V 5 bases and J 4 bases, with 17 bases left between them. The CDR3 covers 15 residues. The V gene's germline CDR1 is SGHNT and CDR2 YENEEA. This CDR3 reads CASSPQPTEGETQYF. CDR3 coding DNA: TGTGCCAGCAGCCCCCAACCTACAGAGGGAGAGACCCAGTACTTC.

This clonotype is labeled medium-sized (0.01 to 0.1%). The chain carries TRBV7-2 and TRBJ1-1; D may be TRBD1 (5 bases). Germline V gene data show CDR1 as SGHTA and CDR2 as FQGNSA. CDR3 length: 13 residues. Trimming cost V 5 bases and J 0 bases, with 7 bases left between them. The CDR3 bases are TGTGCCAGCAGCCCACAGGTGAACACTGAAGCTTTCTTT. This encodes CASSPQVNTEAFF.

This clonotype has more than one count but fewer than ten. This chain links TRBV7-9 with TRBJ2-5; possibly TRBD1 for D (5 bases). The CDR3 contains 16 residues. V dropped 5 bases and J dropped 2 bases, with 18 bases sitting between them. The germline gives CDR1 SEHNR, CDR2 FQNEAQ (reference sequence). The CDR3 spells CASSTGAELFQETQYF. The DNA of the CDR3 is TGTGCCAGCAGCACTGGGGCAGAGCTTTTTCAAGAGACCCAGTACTTC.

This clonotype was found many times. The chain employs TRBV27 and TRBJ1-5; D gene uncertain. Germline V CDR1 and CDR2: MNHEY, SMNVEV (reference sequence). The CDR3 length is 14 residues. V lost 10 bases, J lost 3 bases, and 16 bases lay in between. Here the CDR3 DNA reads TGTGCCACAAAAATAGCGGGCCTCAATCAGCCCCAGCATTTT. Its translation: CATKIAGLNQPQHF.

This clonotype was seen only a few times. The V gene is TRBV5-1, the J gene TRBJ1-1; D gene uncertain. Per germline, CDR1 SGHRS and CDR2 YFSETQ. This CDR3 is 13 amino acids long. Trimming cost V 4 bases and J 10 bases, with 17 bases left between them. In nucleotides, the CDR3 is TGCGCCAGCAGCATCTGGAACCGGCACGGAGCTTTCTTT. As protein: CASSIWNRHGAFF.

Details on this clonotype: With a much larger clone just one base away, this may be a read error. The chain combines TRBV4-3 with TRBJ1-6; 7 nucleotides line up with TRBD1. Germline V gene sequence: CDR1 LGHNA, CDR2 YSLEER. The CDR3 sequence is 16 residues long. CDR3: CTSSQARQGGNSPLHF. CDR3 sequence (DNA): TGCACCAGCAGCCAAGCCCGACAGGGTGGAAATTCACCCCTCCACTTT.

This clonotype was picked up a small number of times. Here the CDR3 reads CATSRGLAGGGNLYEQYF. The DNA for the CDR3 is TGTGCCACCAGCAGGGGACTAGCGGGAGGAGGAAATTTATACGAGCAGTACTTC. V and J are TRBV15 and TRBJ2-7; 15 bases are shared with TRBD2. The CDR3 contains 18 residues. Trimming at V came to 3 bases and at J to 4 bases, leaving 10 bases not matched to a gene. From germline, CDR1 is LNHNV and CDR2 YYDKDF (reference sequence).

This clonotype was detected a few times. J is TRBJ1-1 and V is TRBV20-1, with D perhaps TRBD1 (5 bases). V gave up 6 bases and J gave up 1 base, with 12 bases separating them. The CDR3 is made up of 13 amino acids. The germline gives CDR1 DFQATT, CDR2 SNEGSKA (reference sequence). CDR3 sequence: CSALTGGNTEAFF. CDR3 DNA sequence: TGCAGTGCCCTGACCGGGGGGAACACTGAAGCTTTCTTT.

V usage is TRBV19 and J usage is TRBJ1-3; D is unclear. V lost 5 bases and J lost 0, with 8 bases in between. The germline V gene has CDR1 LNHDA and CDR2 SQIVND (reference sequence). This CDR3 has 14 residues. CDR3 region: CASSENSSGNTIYF. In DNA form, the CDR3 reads TGTGCCAGTAGTGAGAACAGCTCTGGAAACACCATATATTTT.

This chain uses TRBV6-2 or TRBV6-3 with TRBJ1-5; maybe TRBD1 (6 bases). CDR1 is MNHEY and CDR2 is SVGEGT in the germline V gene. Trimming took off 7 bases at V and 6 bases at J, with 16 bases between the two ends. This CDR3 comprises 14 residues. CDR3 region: CASTQGGHGQPQHF. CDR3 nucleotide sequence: TGTGCCAGCACCCAAGGGGGTCATGGTCAGCCCCAGCATTTT.

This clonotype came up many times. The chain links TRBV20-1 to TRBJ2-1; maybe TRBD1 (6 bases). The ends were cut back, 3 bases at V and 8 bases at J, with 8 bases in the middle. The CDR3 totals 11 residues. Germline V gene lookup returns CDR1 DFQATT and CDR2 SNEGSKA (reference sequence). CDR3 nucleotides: TGCAGTGCTAGCAAGGGGGATGAGCAGTTCTTC. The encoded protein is CSASKGDEQFF.

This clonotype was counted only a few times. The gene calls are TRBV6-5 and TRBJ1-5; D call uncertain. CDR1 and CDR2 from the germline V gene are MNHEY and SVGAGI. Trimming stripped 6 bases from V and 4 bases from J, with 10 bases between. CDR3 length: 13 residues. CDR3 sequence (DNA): TGTGCCAGCAGCCACAAAAGGAATCAGCCCCAGCATTTT. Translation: CASSHKRNQPQHF.